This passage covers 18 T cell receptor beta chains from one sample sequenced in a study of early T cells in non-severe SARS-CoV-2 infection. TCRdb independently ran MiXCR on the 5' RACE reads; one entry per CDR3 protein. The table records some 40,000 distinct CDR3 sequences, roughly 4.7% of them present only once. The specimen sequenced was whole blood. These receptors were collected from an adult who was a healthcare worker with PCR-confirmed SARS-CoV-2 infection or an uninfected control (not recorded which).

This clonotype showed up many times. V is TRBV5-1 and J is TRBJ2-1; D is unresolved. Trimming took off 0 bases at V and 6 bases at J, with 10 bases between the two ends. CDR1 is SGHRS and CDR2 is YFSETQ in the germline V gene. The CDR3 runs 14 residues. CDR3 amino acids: CASSLGDLSNEQFF. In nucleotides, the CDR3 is TGCGCCAGCAGCTTGGGCGATCTCAGCAATGAGCAGTTCTTC.

CDR3 bases: TGCAGTGCTCGCTGGGACTTAACTTACGAGCAGTACTTC. It specifies CSARWDLTYEQYF. The chain uses TRBV20-1 and TRBJ2-7; D may be TRBD2 (6 bases). The CDR3 has 13 residues. V lost 5 bases, J lost 4 bases, and 15 bases lay in between. Germline V CDR1 and CDR2: DFQATT, SNEGSKA (reference sequence).

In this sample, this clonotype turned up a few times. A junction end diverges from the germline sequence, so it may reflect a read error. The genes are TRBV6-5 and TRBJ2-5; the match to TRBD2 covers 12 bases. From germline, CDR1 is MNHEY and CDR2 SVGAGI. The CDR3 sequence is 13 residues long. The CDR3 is CASRLGLAGSEHF. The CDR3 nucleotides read TGTGCCAGCAGACTCGGACTAGCGGGATCCGAGCACTTC.

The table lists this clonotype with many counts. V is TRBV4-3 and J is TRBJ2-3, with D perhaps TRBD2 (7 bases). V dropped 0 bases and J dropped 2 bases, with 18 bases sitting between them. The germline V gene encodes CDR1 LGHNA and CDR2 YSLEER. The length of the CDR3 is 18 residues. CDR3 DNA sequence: TGCGCCAGCAGCCAAGAACTTGTGCAGGGGACTAACACAGATACGCAGTATTTT. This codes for CASSQELVQGTNTDTQYF.

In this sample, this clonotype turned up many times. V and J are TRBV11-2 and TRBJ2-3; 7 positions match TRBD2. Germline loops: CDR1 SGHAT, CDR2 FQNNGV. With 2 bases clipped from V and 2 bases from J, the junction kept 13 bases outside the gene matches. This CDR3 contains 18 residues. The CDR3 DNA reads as TGTGCCAGCAGCTTATTAACGACTGGCGGGGGATTCACAGATACGCAGTATTTT. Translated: CASSLLTTGGGFTDTQYF.

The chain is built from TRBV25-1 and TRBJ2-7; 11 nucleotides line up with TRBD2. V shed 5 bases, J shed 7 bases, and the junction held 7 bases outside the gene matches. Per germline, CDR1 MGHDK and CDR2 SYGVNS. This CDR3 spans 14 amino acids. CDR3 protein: CASSWLAGGLEQYF. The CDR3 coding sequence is TGTGCCAGCAGTTGGCTAGCGGGGGGATTGGAGCAGTACTTC.

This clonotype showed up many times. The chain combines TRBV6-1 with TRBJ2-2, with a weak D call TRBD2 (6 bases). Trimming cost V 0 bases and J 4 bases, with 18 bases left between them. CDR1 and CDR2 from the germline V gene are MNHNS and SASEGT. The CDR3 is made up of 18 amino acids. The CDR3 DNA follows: TGTGCCAGCAGTGAAGCGCGGGGCATCCAATTACGCACCGGGGAGCTGTTTTTT. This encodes CASSEARGIQLRTGELFF.

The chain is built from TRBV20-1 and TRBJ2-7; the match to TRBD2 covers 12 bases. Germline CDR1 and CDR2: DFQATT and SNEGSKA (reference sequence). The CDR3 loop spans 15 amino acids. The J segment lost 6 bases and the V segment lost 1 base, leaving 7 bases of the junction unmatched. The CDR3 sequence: CSARGLAGGPSEQYF. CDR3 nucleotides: TGCAGTGCTAGAGGGCTAGCGGGAGGGCCTAGCGAGCAGTACTTC.

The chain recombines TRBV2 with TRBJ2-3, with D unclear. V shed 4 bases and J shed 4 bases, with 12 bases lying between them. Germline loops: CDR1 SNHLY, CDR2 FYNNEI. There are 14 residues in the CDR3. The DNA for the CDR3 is TGTGCCAGCAGTGCAAGTAGGAGCGCAGATACGCAGTATTTT. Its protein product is CASSASRSADTQYF.

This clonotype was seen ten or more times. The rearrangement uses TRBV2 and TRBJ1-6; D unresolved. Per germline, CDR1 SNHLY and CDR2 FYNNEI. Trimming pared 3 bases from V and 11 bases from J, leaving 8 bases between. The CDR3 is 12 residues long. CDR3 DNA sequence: TGTGCCAGCAGTGACTTGGGGACACCCCTCCACTTT. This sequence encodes CASSDLGTPLHF.

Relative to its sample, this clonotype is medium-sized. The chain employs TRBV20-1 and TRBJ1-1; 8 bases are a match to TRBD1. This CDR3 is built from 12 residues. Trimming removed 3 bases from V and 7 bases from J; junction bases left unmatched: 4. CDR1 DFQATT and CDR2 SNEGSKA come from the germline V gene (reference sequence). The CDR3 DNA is TGCAGTGCTAGGGACAGGGTATATGAAGCTTTCTTT. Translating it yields CSARDRVYEAFF.

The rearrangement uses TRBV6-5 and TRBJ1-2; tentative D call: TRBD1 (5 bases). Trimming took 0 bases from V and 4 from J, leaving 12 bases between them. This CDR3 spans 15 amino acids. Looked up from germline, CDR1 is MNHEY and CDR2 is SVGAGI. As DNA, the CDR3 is TGTGCCAGCAGTTACTCGGGGGAGGGTCGCTATGGCTACACCTTC. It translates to CASSYSGEGRYGYTF.

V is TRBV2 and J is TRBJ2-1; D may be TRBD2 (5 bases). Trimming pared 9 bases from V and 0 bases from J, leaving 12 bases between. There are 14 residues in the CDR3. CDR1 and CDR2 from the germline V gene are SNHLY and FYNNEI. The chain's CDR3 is CASGAESSYNEQFF. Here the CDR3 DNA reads TGTGCCAGTGGAGCGGAGAGCTCCTACAATGAGCAGTTCTTC.

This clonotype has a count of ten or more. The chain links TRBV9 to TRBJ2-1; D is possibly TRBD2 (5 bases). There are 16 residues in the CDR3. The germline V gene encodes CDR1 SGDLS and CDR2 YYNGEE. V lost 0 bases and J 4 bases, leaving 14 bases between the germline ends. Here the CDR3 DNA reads TGTGCCAGCAGCGTAGGGGTCGGTAGGGAGTACAATGAGCAGTTCTTC. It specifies CASSVGVGREYNEQFF. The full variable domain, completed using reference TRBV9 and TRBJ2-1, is DSGVTQTPKHLITATGQRVTLRCSPRSGDLSVYWYQQSLDQGLQFLIQYYNGEERAKGNILERFSAQQFPDLHSELNLSSLELGDSALYFCASSVGVGREYNEQFFGPGTRLTVL.

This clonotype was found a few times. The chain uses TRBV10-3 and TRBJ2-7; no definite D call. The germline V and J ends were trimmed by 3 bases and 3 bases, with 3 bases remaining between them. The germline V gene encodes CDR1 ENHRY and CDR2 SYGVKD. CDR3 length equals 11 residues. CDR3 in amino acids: CAISDLYEQYF. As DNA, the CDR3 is TGTGCCATCAGTGACCTCTACGAGCAGTACTTC.

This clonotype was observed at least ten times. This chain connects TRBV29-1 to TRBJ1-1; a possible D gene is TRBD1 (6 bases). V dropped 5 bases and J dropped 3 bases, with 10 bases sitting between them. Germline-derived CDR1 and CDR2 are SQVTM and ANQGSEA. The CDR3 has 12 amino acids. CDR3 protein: CSVTGHYTEAFF. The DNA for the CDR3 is TGCAGCGTTACGGGACATTACACTGAAGCTTTCTTT.

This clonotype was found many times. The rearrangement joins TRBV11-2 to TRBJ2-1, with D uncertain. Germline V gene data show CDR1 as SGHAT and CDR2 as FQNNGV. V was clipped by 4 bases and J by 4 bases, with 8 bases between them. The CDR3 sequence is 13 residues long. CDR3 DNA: TGTGCCAGCAGCTCGCCTCAATACAATGAGCAGTTCTTC. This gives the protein CASSSPQYNEQFF.

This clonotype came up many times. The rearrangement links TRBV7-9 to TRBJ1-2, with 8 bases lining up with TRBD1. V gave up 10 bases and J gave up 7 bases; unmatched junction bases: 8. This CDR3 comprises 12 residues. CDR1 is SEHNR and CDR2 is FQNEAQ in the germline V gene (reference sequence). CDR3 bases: TGTGCCATTGCGGACAGGGAAAGTGGCTACACCTTC. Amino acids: CAIADRESGYTF.